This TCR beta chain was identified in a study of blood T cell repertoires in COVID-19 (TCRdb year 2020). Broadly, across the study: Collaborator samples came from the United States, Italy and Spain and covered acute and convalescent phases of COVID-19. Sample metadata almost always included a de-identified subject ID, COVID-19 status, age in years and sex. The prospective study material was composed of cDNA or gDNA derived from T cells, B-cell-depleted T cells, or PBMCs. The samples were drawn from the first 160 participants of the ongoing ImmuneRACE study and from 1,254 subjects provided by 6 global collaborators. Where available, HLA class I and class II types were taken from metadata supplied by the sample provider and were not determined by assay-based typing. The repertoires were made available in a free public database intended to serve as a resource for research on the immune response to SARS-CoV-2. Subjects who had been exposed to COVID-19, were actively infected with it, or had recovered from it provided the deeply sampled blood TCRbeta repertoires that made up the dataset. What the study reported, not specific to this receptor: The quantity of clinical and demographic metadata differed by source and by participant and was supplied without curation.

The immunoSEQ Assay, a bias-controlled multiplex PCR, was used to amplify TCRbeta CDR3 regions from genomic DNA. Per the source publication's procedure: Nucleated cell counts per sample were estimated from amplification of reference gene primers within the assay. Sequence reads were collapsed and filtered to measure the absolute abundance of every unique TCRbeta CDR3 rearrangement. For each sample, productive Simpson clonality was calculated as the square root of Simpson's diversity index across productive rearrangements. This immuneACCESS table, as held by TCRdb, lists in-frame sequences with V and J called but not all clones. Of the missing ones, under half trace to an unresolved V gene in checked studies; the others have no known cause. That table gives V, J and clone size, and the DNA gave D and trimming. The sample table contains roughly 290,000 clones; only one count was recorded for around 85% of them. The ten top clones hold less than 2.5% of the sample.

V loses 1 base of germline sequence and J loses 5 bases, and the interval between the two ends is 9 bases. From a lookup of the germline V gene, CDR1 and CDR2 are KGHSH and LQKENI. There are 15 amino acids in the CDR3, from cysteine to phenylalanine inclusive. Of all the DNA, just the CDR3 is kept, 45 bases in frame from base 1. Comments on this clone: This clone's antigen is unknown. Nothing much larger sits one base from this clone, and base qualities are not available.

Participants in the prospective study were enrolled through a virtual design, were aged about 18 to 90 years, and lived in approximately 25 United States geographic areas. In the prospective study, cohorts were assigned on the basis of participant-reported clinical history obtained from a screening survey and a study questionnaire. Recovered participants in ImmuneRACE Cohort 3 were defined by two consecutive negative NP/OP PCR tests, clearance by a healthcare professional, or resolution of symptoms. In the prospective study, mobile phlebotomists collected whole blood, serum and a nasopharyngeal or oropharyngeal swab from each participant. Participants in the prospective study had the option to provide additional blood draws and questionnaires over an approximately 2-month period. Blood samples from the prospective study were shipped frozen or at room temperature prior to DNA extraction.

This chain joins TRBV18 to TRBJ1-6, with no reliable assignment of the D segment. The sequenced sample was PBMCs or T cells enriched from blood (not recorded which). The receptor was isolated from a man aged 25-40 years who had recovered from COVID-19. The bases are TGTGCCAGCTCACCACTGTCCGTTAATAATTCACCCCTCCACTTT. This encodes CASSPLSVNNSPLHF.